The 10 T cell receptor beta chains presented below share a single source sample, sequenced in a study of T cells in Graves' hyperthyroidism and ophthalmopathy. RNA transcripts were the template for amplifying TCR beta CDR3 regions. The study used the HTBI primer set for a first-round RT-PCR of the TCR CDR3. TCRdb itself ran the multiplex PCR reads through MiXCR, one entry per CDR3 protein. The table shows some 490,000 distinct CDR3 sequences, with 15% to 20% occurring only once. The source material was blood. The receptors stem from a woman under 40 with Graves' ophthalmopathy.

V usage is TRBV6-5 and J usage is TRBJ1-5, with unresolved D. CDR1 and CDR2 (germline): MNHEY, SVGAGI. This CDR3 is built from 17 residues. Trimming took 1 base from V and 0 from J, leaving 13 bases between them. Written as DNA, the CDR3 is TGTGCCAGCAGTTACTATTTGGGCTCGAGTAGCAATCAGCCCCAGCATTTT. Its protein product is CASSYYLGSSSNQPQHF.

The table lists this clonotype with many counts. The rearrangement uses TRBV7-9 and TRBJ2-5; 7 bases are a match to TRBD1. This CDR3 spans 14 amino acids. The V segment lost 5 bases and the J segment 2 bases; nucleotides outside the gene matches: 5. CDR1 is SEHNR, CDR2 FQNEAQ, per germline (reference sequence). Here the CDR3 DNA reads TGTGCCAGCAGCCGGCCGGGACAGCAAGAGACCCAGTACTTC. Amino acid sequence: CASSRPGQQETQYF.

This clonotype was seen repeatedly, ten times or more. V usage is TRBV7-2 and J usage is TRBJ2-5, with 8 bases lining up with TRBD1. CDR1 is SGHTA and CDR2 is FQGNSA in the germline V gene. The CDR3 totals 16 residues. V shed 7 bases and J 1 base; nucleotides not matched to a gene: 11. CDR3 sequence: CASKARTGTTQETQYF. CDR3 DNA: TGTGCCAGCAAGGCTAGGACAGGGACGACCCAAGAGACCCAGTACTTC. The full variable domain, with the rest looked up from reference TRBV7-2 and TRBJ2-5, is GAGVSQSPSNKVTEKGKDVELRCDPISGHTALYWYRQSLGQGLEFLIYFQGNSAPDKSGLPSDRFSAERTGGSVSTLTIQRTQQEDSAVYLCASKARTGTTQETQYFGPGTRLLVL.

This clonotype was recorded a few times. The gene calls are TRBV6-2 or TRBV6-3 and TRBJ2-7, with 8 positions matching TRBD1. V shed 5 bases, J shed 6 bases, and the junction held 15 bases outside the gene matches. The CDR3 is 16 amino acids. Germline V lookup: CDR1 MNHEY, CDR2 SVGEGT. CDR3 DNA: TGTGCCAGCAGTCGCGATTCGGGACAGGCGGCCCCCGAGCAGTACTTC. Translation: CASSRDSGQAAPEQYF.

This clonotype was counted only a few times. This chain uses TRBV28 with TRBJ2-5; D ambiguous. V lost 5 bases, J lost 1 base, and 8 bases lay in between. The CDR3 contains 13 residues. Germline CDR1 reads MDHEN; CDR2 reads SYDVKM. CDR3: CASSETSQETQYF. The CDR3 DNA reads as TGTGCCAGCAGTGAAACATCCCAAGAGACCCAGTACTTC.

CDR3 nucleotides: TGTGCCAGCAGTTTAACAACCTATGGCTACACCTTC. It translates to CASSLTTYGYTF. The chain has TRBV28 and TRBJ1-2; D not resolved. The germline V gene encodes CDR1 MDHEN and CDR2 SYDVKM. CDR3 length: 12 residues. Trimming cost V 2 bases and J 4 bases, with 5 bases left between them.

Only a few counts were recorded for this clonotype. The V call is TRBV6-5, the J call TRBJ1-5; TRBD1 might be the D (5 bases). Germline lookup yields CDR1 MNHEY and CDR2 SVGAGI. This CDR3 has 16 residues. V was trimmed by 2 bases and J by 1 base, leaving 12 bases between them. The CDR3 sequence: CASSYNRDWSNQPQHF. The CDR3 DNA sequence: TGTGCCAGCAGTTACAATCGGGACTGGAGCAATCAGCCCCAGCATTTT.

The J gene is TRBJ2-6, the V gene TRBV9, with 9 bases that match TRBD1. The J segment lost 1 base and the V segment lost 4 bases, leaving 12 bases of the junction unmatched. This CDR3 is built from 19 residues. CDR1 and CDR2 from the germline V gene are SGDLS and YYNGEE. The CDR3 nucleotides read TGTGCCAGCAGCTGGCCGGGGACAGGGTTACGTTCTGGGGCCAACGTCCTGACTTTC. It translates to CASSWPGTGLRSGANVLTF.

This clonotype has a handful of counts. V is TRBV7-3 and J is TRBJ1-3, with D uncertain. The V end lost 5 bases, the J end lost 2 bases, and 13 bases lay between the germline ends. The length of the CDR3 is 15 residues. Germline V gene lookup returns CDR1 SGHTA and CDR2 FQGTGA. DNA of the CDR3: TGTGCCAGCAGCGACCCGGATGATGCTGGAAACACCATATATTTT. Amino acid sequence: CASSDPDDAGNTIYF.

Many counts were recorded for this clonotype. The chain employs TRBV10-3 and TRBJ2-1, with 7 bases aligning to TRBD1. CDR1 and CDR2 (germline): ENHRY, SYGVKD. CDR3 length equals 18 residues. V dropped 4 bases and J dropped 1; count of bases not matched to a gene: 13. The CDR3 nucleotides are TGTGCCATCAGTGCCATTTCCCGACAGGGCCGTTCCTACAATGAGCAGTTCTTC. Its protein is CAISAISRQGRSYNEQFF.